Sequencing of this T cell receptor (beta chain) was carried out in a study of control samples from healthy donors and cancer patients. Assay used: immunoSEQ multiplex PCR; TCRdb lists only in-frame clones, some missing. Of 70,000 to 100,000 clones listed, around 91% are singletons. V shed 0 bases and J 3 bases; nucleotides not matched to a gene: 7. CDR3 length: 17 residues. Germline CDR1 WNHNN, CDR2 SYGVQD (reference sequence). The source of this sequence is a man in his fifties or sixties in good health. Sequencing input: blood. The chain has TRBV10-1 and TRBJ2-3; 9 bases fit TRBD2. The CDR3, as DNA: TGCGCCAGCAGTGAGTCGAATCAGCGGGGGGCTACAGATACGCAGTATTTT. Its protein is CASSESNQRGATDTQYF.